This entry lists 11 T cell receptor beta chains sequenced from one sample in a study of T cells after yellow fever vaccination. Each CDR3 protein is one row after TCRdb ran MiXCR on the 5' RACE reads. Of a few hundred thousand distinct CDR3 sequences listed, approximately 3.3% are singletons. The sample here was CD4+ T cells sorted from PBMCs, taken 10 days after the yellow fever booster vaccination. Every receptor here comes from a man between 18 and 29 years old who received the YFV17D yellow fever vaccine.

In this sample, this clonotype turned up a few times. The V and J genes are TRBV7-9 and TRBJ1-3; 7 nucleotides match TRBD1. Germline V lookup: CDR1 SEHNR, CDR2 FQNEAQ (reference sequence). The CDR3 extends over 16 amino acids. Trimming at V came to 5 bases and at J to 0 bases, leaving 7 bases not matched to a gene. In DNA form, the CDR3 reads TGTGCCAGCAGCGCGGGACAGCGAGTCTCTGGAAACACCATATATTTT. Translation gives CASSAGQRVSGNTIYF.

This clonotype was seen at least ten times. The chain carries TRBV24-1 and TRBJ1-1, with no clear D. V dropped 4 bases and J dropped 4 bases, with 9 bases sitting between them. Per germline, CDR1 KGHDR and CDR2 SFDVKD. The CDR3 length is 13 residues. The CDR3: CATSESWSTEAFF. CDR3 coding DNA: TGTGCCACCAGTGAATCTTGGAGCACTGAAGCTTTCTTT.

This chain links TRBV11-3 with TRBJ2-2; a weak D match, TRBD2 (5 bases). The V gene's germline CDR1 is SGHNT and CDR2 YENEEA. This CDR3 contains 17 residues. V lost 5 bases, J lost 1 base, and 17 bases lay in between. The CDR3 DNA follows: TGTGCCAGCAGCGGTGGGGTGTTGGCGGGGAACACCGGGGAGCTGTTTTTT. Its translation is CASSGGVLAGNTGELFF.

This chain uses TRBV10-3 with TRBJ1-1; D not resolved. CDR1 and CDR2 (germline): ENHRY, SYGVKD. Trimming shortened V by 2 bases and J by 8 bases, and 21 bases separated the two germline ends. The CDR3 is 16 amino acids. This CDR3 reads CAISEPAYGRPWEAFF. The CDR3 DNA sequence: TGTGCCATCAGTGAGCCTGCTTACGGGCGACCCTGGGAAGCTTTCTTT.

At least ten counts were recorded for this clonotype. The V gene is TRBV5-1, the J gene TRBJ2-3; D remains unclear. The CDR3 is made up of 14 amino acids. V lost 0 bases and J 4 bases, leaving 9 bases between the germline ends. Germline lookup yields CDR1 SGHRS and CDR2 YFSETQ. DNA for the CDR3: TGCGCCAGCAGCTTGGTTCAGGTCTCAGATACGCAGTATTTT. Its translation: CASSLVQVSDTQYF. The variable domain in full, with the rest retrieved from reference TRBV5-1 and TRBJ2-3, is KAGVTQTPRYLIKTRGQQVTLSCSPISGHRSVSWYQQTPGQGLQFLFEYFSETQRNKGNFPGRFSGRQFSNSRSEMNVSTLELGDSALYLCASSLVQVSDTQYFGPGTRLTVL.

CDR3 in amino acids: CSAKPGTGEFGYTF. The CDR3 DNA follows: TGCAGTGCTAAACCCGGGACAGGGGAGTTCGGCTACACCTTC. V and J are TRBV20-1 and TRBJ1-2; TRBD1 matches at 10 bases. CDR1 and CDR2 from the germline V gene are DFQATT and SNEGSKA (reference sequence). This CDR3 spans 14 amino acids. Trimming removed 4 bases from V and 8 bases from J; junction bases left unmatched: 10.

This clonotype appeared a few times. The chain carries TRBV19 and TRBJ2-4, with a weak D call TRBD1 (5 bases). Germline V gene sequence: CDR1 LNHDA, CDR2 SQIVND (reference sequence). CDR3 length: 13 residues. V lost 4 bases to trimming and J lost 4 bases, with 8 bases between them. CDR3 coding DNA: TGTGCCAGTAGTACTGACAGAAAAAACATTCAGTACTTC. This gives the protein CASSTDRKNIQYF.

The J gene is TRBJ2-2, the V gene TRBV7-2; 13 bases are shared with TRBD2. The CDR3 spans 19 residues. CDR1 SGHTA and CDR2 FQGNSA come from the germline V gene. With 5 bases clipped from V and 0 bases from J, the junction kept 9 bases outside the gene matches. The CDR3 reads CASSHVLGTSGANTGELFF. CDR3 bases: TGTGCCAGCAGCCACGTTTTGGGGACTAGCGGGGCGAACACCGGGGAGCTGTTTTTT.

This clonotype has ten or more counts. V is TRBV9 and J is TRBJ1-6; D not resolved. V lost 1 base, J lost 5 bases, and 7 bases lay in between. Germline V gene lookup returns CDR1 SGDLS and CDR2 YYNGEE. The CDR3 loop spans 14 amino acids. This CDR3 is CASSVRINNSPLHF. The CDR3 DNA reads TGTGCCAGCAGCGTAAGAATCAATAATTCACCCCTCCACTTT. Variable domain in full (rest from reference TRBV9 and TRBJ1-6): DSGVTQTPKHLITATGQRVTLRCSPRSGDLSVYWYQQSLDQGLQFLIQYYNGEERAKGNILERFSAQQFPDLHSELNLSSLELGDSALYFCASSVRINNSPLHFGNGTRLTVT.

This sequence joins TRBV29-1 and TRBJ2-7, with D tentatively TRBD2 (6 bases). Deletions cut 6 bases from V and 6 bases from J, with 18 bases between. The germline V gene has CDR1 SQVTM and CDR2 ANQGSEA. The CDR3 covers 13 residues. CDR3 protein: CSVIAMEGGEQYF. The CDR3 nucleotides are TGCAGCGTAATTGCCATGGAGGGTGGCGAGCAGTACTTC.

This clonotype was found a few times. V usage is TRBV5-6 and J usage is TRBJ2-1, with 7 bases lining up with TRBD1. V lost 1 base to trimming and J lost 5 bases; unmatched junction nucleotides: 12. The CDR3 contains 17 residues. The germline V gene encodes CDR1 SGHDT and CDR2 YYEEEE. CDR3 residues: CASSLISTGITDNEQFF. The CDR3 bases are TGTGCCAGCAGCTTGATCTCGACAGGGATAACGGACAATGAGCAGTTCTTC.